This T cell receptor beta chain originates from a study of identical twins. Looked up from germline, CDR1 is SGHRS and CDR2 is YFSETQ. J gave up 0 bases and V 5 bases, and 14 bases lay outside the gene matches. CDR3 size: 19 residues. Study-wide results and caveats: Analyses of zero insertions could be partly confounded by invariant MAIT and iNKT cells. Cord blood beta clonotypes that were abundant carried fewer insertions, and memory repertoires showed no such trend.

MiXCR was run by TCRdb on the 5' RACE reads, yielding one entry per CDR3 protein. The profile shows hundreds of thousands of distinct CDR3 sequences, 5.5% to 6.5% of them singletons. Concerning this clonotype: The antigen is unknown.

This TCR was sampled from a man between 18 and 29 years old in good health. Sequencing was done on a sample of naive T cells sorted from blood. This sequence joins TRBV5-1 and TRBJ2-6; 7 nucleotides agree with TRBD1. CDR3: CASSKDRPERGSGANVLTF. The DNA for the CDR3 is TGCGCCAGCAGTAAGGACAGGCCTGAGAGGGGCTCTGGGGCCAACGTCCTGACTTTC. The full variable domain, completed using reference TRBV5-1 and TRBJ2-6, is KAGVTQTPRYLIKTRGQQVTLSCSPISGHRSVSWYQQTPGQGLQFLFEYFSETQRNKGNFPGRFSGRQFSNSRSEMNVSTLELGDSALYLCASSKDRPERGSGANVLTFGAGSRLTVL.